This TCR beta chain was identified during a study of OX40 agonist ivuxolimab in advanced cancers. Background on the study: Patients were given ivuxolimab, an antibody that agonizes OX40 (CD134). A mean age of about 56 years, range about 20 to 79, was recorded, and approximately 85% were male. Study conclusions and caveats: In the 0.1-3.0 mg/kg groups, partial responders showed among the lowest expansion. Specificity for antigen went undetermined in the expanded peripheral T cells.

In its sample, this clone was seen many times. Its matching antigen is unknown. V was shortened by 1 base and J by 9 bases, with 6 bases between the two germline ends. This CDR3 spans 12 amino acids. Germline V gene data show CDR1 as LNHDA and CDR2 as SQIVND (reference sequence). The repertoire was sequenced with immunoSEQ multiplex PCR; TCRdb's copy has only in-frame clones and lacks some. The sample shows about 90,000 clones, roughly 91% of them seen only once. The sequence came from an adult with an advanced solid tumor such as melanoma, head and neck, liver or kidney cancer. The starting material was CD4+ or CD8+ T cells sorted from blood, obtained in a trial of the OX40 agonist ivuxolimab. The rearrangement joins TRBV19 to TRBJ1-4; D might be TRBD1 (5 bases). CDR3 loop: CASSIGGQKLFF. As DNA, the CDR3 is TGTGCCAGTAGTATAGGGGGCCAAAAACTGTTTTTT.